The clone carrying this T cell receptor (beta chain) was seen ten or more times. Its target is unknown. Using a J-beta primer mix together with a sample-barcoded 5' primer, a second PCR was run for roughly 6 to 12 cycles. Tagging of each cDNA molecule was performed by a template-switch adaptor with 12 random nucleotides. Each single sample gave us at least 3 million CDR3-containing paired-end reads. TCRdb recomputed calls from the 5' RACE reads with MiXCR, one row per CDR3 protein. This table holds under 800,000 distinct CDR3 sequences, roughly 21% found once. The data stem from a study of blood T cells in healthy people across ages. V was clipped by 7 bases and J by 4 bases, with 16 bases between them. CDR1 MNHEY and CDR2 SMNVEV come from the germline V gene (reference sequence). The CDR3 extends over 15 amino acids. Findings and caveats of the study: The CMV status of each donor remained undetermined, and this could have confounded shifts in expanded clonotypes.

This clonotype originated in a man between 65 and 85 years old in good health. Material: blood. The genes are TRBV27 and TRBJ2-2; D uncertain. CDR3 coding DNA: TGTGCCAGCACTCCCACGAGGCGAGGCACCGGGGAGCTGTTTTTT. Protein: CASTPTRRGTGELFF.